The 31 T cell receptor beta chains below were found in one sample sequenced in a study of blood T cell repertoires in COVID-19 (dated by TCRdb to the early 2020s). Receptor libraries were prepared by the immunoSEQ multiplex PCR assay. TCRdb re-hosts the immuneACCESS table, in-frame sequences only. Its copies lack some clones; in the studies checked, an unresolved V gene accounts for under half of them, and the cause for the rest is not known. Within this sample are hundreds of thousands of clones, with about nine tenths of them counted one time only. Jointly, the top ten make up approximately 0.66% of the sample. Sequenced input: peripheral blood. The receptors were sampled from a middle-aged man with acute or convalescent COVID-19.

This rearrangement joins TRBV28 to TRBJ1-2; possibly TRBD1 for D (5 bases). This CDR3 is 14 amino acids long. Trimming cost V 4 bases and J 5 bases, with 14 bases left between them. Germline V lookup: CDR1 MDHEN, CDR2 SYDVKM. In DNA, the CDR3 is TGTGCCAGCAGTTGGGGCAGGGAAGGGTATGGCTACACCTTC. Its translation is CASSWGREGYGYTF.

This chain uses TRBV29-1 with TRBJ2-3; D might be TRBD2 (6 bases). CDR1 is SQVTM, CDR2 ANQGSEA, per germline. V was clipped by 5 bases and J by 4 bases, with 10 bases between them. This CDR3 region has 12 residues. CDR3 nucleotides: TGCAGCGTTCCTCGACTAGCAGATACGCAGTATTTT. Encoded protein: CSVPRLADTQYF.

V and J are TRBV14 and TRBJ1-1; 10 bases fit TRBD1. The V and J ends lost 5 bases and 4 bases, in that order; junction bases with no gene match: 7. This CDR3 is 15 amino acids long. Per germline, CDR1 SGHDN and CDR2 FVKESK. CDR3 in DNA: TGTGCCAGCAGCTACGGGACAGGGGATCGCACTGAAGCTTTCTTT. Amino acids: CASSYGTGDRTEAFF.

The chain links TRBV7-9 to TRBJ2-5, with TRBD1 identical over 8 bases. Germline lookup yields CDR1 SEHNR and CDR2 FQNEAQ (reference sequence). With 3 bases clipped from V and 2 bases from J, the junction kept 5 bases outside the gene matches. The CDR3 is made up of 15 amino acids. The CDR3: CASSLDRDLQETQYF. The CDR3 nucleotides read TGTGCCAGCAGCTTGGACAGGGACTTACAAGAGACCCAGTACTTC.

The genes are TRBV24-1 and TRBJ2-2; TRBD1 matches 8 bases. The J segment lost 2 bases and the V segment lost 4 bases, leaving 8 bases of the junction unmatched. Germline CDR1 and CDR2: KGHDR and SFDVKD. CDR3 size: 17 residues. In nucleotides, the CDR3 is TGTGCCACCAGTGACTATGACAGGGGAGGAAACACCGGGGAGCTGTTTTTT. Its protein is CATSDYDRGGNTGELFF.

This clone was seen a handful of times. V gene TRBV19 combines with J gene TRBJ2-7; 9 bases line up with TRBD1. The germline CDR1 and CDR2 sequences are LNHDA and SQIVND (reference sequence). CDR3 size: 17 residues. V lost 5 bases and J lost 0; bases outside the gene matches: 11. CDR3 bases: TGTGCCAGTAGTCCCGGGGGGACAGGGAGCTCCTCCTACGAGCAGTACTTC. Translation gives CASSPGGTGSSSYEQYF.

The CDR3 DNA follows: TGTGCCATCAGTGAGTCGAGAGCACGAGACACTGAAGCTTTCTTT. Residues: CAISESRARDTEAFF. The V and J genes are TRBV10-3 and TRBJ1-1, with no clear D. Trimming stripped 0 bases from V and 3 bases from J, with 11 bases between. The CDR3 contains 15 residues. Germline V gives CDR1 ENHRY, CDR2 SYGVKD.

This clone was recorded once. V gene TRBV18 combines with J gene TRBJ2-1; a weak D match, TRBD2 (6 bases). The CDR3 is 12 residues long. The germline gives CDR1 KGHSH, CDR2 LQKENI. V shed 8 bases and J shed 6 bases, with 11 bases lying between them. CDR3 DNA: TGTGCCAGCCGGACCGGGGGCAATGAGCAGTTCTTC. Protein: CASRTGGNEQFF.

The rearrangement links TRBV28 to TRBJ1-5; TRBD1 agrees at 7 bases. CDR1 MDHEN and CDR2 SYDVKM come from the germline V gene. The V segment lost 3 bases and the J segment 0 bases; nucleotides outside the gene matches: 8. The CDR3 loop spans 17 amino acids. CDR3 loop: CASSFVRGTYSNQPQHF. The CDR3, as DNA: TGTGCCAGCAGTTTCGTCAGGGGGACTTATAGCAATCAGCCCCAGCATTTT.

V gene TRBV6-5 combines with J gene TRBJ1-2; 8 bases match TRBD1. The V gene end was trimmed by 6 bases and the J gene end by 6 bases; junction bases not matched to a gene: 9. The CDR3 totals 14 residues. From germline, CDR1 is MNHEY and CDR2 SVGAGI. CDR3 amino acids: CASSLRQGMDGYTF. CDR3 nucleotides: TGTGCCAGCAGCCTTCGACAGGGGATGGATGGCTACACCTTC.

The chain recombines TRBV4-1 with TRBJ2-7, with D possibly matching TRBD1 (7 bases). Between the trimmed V and J ends, which lost 4 bases and 3 bases, there was a span of 16 bases. The CDR3 runs to 15 residues. Looked up from germline, CDR1 is MGHRA and CDR2 is YSYEKL. CDR3 in DNA: TGCGCCAGCAGCCCTGCGGGGACAGACCTCTACGAGCAGTACTTC. It yields the protein CASSPAGTDLYEQYF.

The table lists this clone with a few counts. J is TRBJ1-5 and V is TRBV27, with TRBD1 identical over 8 bases. J was trimmed by 4 bases and V by 1 base; bases with no gene match: 3. CDR1 MNHEY and CDR2 SMNVEV come from the germline V gene (reference sequence). The CDR3 is 15 amino acids. This chain's CDR3 is CASSLWTGPNQPQHF. In DNA form, the CDR3 reads TGTGCCAGCAGTTTATGGACAGGGCCAAATCAGCCCCAGCATTTT.

V gene TRBV11-3 combines with J gene TRBJ2-2, with D maybe TRBD1 (5 bases). CDR1 and CDR2 (germline): SGHNT, YENEEA. V lost 8 bases and J 3 bases, leaving 13 bases between the germline ends. The CDR3 is 14 residues long. In DNA form, the CDR3 reads TGTGCCAGCTCCCAGGGCCTTGACACCGGGGAGCTGTTTTTT. Translation gives CASSQGLDTGELFF.

The gene calls are TRBV11-3 and TRBJ2-7; 8 bases match TRBD1. The length of the CDR3 is 16 residues. Trimming cost V 1 base and J 3 bases; bases outside gene matches: 8. Germline CDR1 reads SGHNT; CDR2 reads YENEEA. In DNA, the CDR3 is TGTGCCAGCAGCTTAGGCGACGGACAGGGCCGCTACGAGCAGTACTTC. Amino acid sequence: CASSLGDGQGRYEQYF.

V usage is TRBV5-1 and J usage is TRBJ1-1, with 7 positions matching TRBD1. Germline CDR1 is SGHRS and CDR2 is YFSETQ. The CDR3 has 12 amino acids. V lost 4 bases to trimming and J lost 4 bases; unmatched junction nucleotides: 1. The CDR3 protein is CASSHRGTEAFF. CDR3 in DNA: TGCGCCAGCAGCCACAGGGGCACTGAAGCTTTCTTT.

This rearrangement joins TRBV6-5 to TRBJ2-5; 8 bases are shared with TRBD1. The V gene's germline CDR1 is MNHEY and CDR2 SVGAGI. The CDR3 totals 15 residues. V shed 6 bases and J 6 bases; nucleotides not matched to a gene: 12. This CDR3 reads CASRRGQDPQQTQYF. The CDR3 DNA reads TGTGCCAGCAGAAGGGGACAGGACCCCCAGCAGACCCAGTACTTC.

V gene TRBV23-1 combines with J gene TRBJ2-7; no reliable D call. TRBV23-1 is treated as an ORF (open reading frame) with a function not yet certain. The CDR3 totals 15 residues. The V end lost 0 bases, the J end lost 2 bases, and 11 bases lay between the germline ends. The CDR3 coding sequence is TGCGCCAGCAGTCAATCGCCTACAGAGACCTACGAGCAGTACTTC. It encodes CASSQSPTETYEQYF.

The chain uses TRBV10-3 and TRBJ2-3; TRBD2 aligns across 12 bases. Trimming at V came to 2 bases and at J to 2 bases, leaving 8 bases not matched to a gene. Germline V lookup: CDR1 ENHRY, CDR2 SYGVKD. This CDR3 has 18 amino acids. DNA of the CDR3: TGTGCCATCAGTGAGGGACTACTAGCGGGGGGCCTCACAGATACGCAGTATTTT. It specifies CAISEGLLAGGLTDTQYF.

The V gene is TRBV7-6, the J gene TRBJ2-3, with 12 bases aligning to TRBD2. The CDR3 contains 22 residues. V shed 0 bases and J 0 bases; nucleotides not matched to a gene: 16. Germline V CDR1 and CDR2: SGHVS, FNYEAQ. CDR3 nucleotide sequence: TGTGCCAGCAGCTTAGCTGGGGGCGCGAGACTAGCGGGGGCCTCTAGCACAGATACGCAGTATTTT. As protein: CASSLAGGARLAGASSTDTQYF.

CDR3 amino acids: CATSEGGGGYNEQFF. In DNA, the CDR3 is TGTGCCACCAGTGAAGGCGGTGGCGGCTACAATGAGCAGTTCTTC. This chain joins TRBV24-1 and TRBJ2-1; D is unresolved. With 4 bases removed from V and 3 bases from J, the gap between germline ends came to 12 bases. Looked up from germline, CDR1 is KGHDR and CDR2 is SFDVKD. CDR3 length: 15 amino acids.

The chain employs TRBV24-1 and TRBJ1-1; 7 bases fit TRBD1. The CDR3 loop spans 12 amino acids. Germline V lookup: CDR1 KGHDR, CDR2 SFDVKD. V was clipped by 1 base and J by 10 bases; unmatched bases: 2. In nucleotides, the CDR3 is TGTGCCACCAGTGATTTTGGGGACAGAGCTTTCTTT. Encoded protein: CATSDFGDRAFF.

The genes are TRBV7-9 and TRBJ1-2; D is possibly TRBD1 (5 bases). Germline V gives CDR1 SEHNR, CDR2 FQNEAQ (reference sequence). V was cut by 5 bases and J by 5 bases, with 15 bases left in between. The CDR3 totals 14 residues. The CDR3: CASSPQTVTYGYTF. For the CDR3, the DNA is TGTGCCAGCAGCCCTCAGACAGTTACATATGGCTACACCTTC.

This clone was counted only a few times. The V and J genes are TRBV4-2 and TRBJ2-2, with D maybe TRBD1 (6 bases). Germline CDR1 is LGHNA and CDR2 is YNFKEQ. The CDR3 extends over 16 amino acids. With 0 bases removed from V and 2 bases from J, the gap between germline ends came to 10 bases. CDR3 residues: CASSQDWTANTGELFF. DNA for the CDR3: TGTGCCAGCAGCCAAGATTGGACAGCTAACACCGGGGAGCTGTTTTTT.

The chain uses TRBV2 and TRBJ1-2, with D possibly matching TRBD1 (5 bases). This CDR3 is 13 amino acids long. CDR1 is SNHLY, CDR2 FYNNEI, per germline. V was pared by 5 bases and J by 2 bases, with 9 bases between. The CDR3 DNA sequence: TGTGCCAGCAGTACAGACAGAAACTATGGCTACACCTTC. Amino acid sequence: CASSTDRNYGYTF.

This clone appeared a single time. CDR3 region: CASSSGGALLTEAFF. CDR3 nucleotides: TGTGCCAGCAGTTCCGGAGGGGCCCTCCTCACTGAAGCTTTCTTT. This chain connects TRBV14 to TRBJ1-1; TRBD1 is a possible D gene (5 bases). This CDR3 comprises 15 residues. V gave up 6 bases and J gave up 4 bases, with 18 bases separating them. Germline CDR1 SGHDN, CDR2 FVKESK. Full variable domain (outside the CDR3, taken from reference TRBV14 and TRBJ1-1): EAGVTQFPSHSVIEKGQTVTLRCDPISGHDNLYWYRRVMGKEIKFLLHFVKESKQDESGMPNNRFLAERTGGTYSTLKVQPAELEDSGVYFCASSSGGALLTEAFFGQGTRLTVV.

This rearrangement joins TRBV2 to TRBJ1-1; D is unresolved. The CDR3 sequence is 12 residues long. Trimming removed 7 bases from V and 1 base from J, with 7 bases in between. CDR1 and CDR2 from the germline V gene are SNHLY and FYNNEI. Written as DNA, the CDR3 is TGTGCCAGCACTACGGGGAACACTGAAGCTTTCTTT. Its translation: CASTTGNTEAFF.

The rearrangement uses TRBV2 and TRBJ1-2; a weak D match, TRBD1 (6 bases). The V end lost 2 bases, the J end lost 3 bases, and 10 bases lay between the germline ends. CDR3 length: 14 amino acids. Looked up from germline, CDR1 is SNHLY and CDR2 is FYNNEI. The CDR3 DNA reads as TGTGCCAGCAGTGAACCCGGGACATACTATGGCTACACCTTC. It yields the protein CASSEPGTYYGYTF. Drawing the rest from reference TRBV2 and TRBJ1-2, the complete variable domain is EPEVTQTPSHQVTQMGQEVILRCVPISNHLYFYWYRQILGQKVEFLVSFYNNEISEKSEIFDDQFSVERPDGSNFTLKIRSTKLEDSAMYFCASSEPGTYYGYTFGSGTRLTVV.

This sequence joins TRBV7-9 and TRBJ1-2, with 8 bases that match TRBD1. V lost 5 bases and J lost 8; bases outside the gene matches: 19. This CDR3 region has 17 residues. Germline CDR1 is SEHNR and CDR2 is FQNEAQ (reference sequence). The CDR3 loop is CASSAGGQGPSLQGYTF. The CDR3 nucleotides read TGTGCCAGCAGCGCAGGAGGACAGGGCCCTAGTCTACAAGGCTACACCTTC.

This clone was counted a single time. The gene calls are TRBV6-5 and TRBJ2-1; perhaps TRBD2 as D (7 bases). The CDR3 contains 16 residues. CDR1 is MNHEY, CDR2 SVGAGI, per germline. The V end was cut by 0 bases, the J end by 7 bases, with 16 bases between. The chain's CDR3 is CASSYSGGVGNNEQFF. The CDR3 DNA sequence: TGTGCCAGCAGTTACTCAGGGGGGGTAGGGAATAATGAGCAGTTCTTC.

The chain combines TRBV5-4 with TRBJ2-6, with 9 bases matching TRBD1. Germline values: CDR1 SGHNT, CDR2 YYREEE (reference sequence). The CDR3 has 16 residues. V dropped 6 bases and J dropped 0; count of bases not matched to a gene: 4. CDR3 in DNA: TGTGCCAGCACCGGGACAGGGTCCTCTGGGGCCAACGTCCTGACTTTC. This codes for CASTGTGSSGANVLTF. Together with reference TRBV5-4 and TRBJ2-6, the CDR3 gives the full variable domain: ETGVTQSPTHLIKTRGQQVTLRCSSQSGHNTVSWYQQALGQGPQFIFQYYREEENGRGNFPPRFSGLQFPNYSSELNVNALELDDSALYLCASTGTGSSGANVLTFGAGSRLTVL.

This clone showed up just a few times. The chain uses TRBV5-1 and TRBJ2-1; D gene unclear. The V gene's germline CDR1 is SGHRS and CDR2 YFSETQ. The CDR3 is 11 residues long. V was shortened by 4 bases and J by 5 bases, with 4 bases between the two germline ends. Written as DNA, the CDR3 is TGCGCCAGCAGCCCCAACAATGAGCAGTTCTTC. This codes for CASSPNNEQFF. The full variable domain, completed using reference TRBV5-1 and TRBJ2-1, is KAGVTQTPRYLIKTRGQQVTLSCSPISGHRSVSWYQQTPGQGLQFLFEYFSETQRNKGNFPGRFSGRQFSNSRSEMNVSTLELGDSALYLCASSPNNEQFFGPGTRLTVL.